These 22 T cell receptor beta chains share one sample of origin, sequenced in a study of cytomegalovirus exposure and HLA in healthy donors. Researchers ran the PCR with 60 Vbeta and 13 Jbeta primers. Generated by immunoSEQ multiplex PCR, the TCRdb table keeps only in-frame clones and is missing some. Seen here are about 110,000 clones, approximately 79% observed once, and the top ten hold 5% to 8%. Sequences were obtained from PBMCs. These receptor sequences come from a man aged 30 to 39 in good health and CMV-seropositive.

This chain links TRBV5-1 with TRBJ2-7, with D unresolved. Germline V gene lookup returns CDR1 SGHRS and CDR2 YFSETQ. With 0 bases removed from V and 4 bases from J, the gap between germline ends came to 11 bases. The CDR3 loop spans 14 amino acids. The CDR3 sequence is CASSLGNQVYEQYF. CDR3 sequence (DNA): TGCGCCAGCAGCTTGGGGAACCAGGTATACGAGCAGTACTTC.

This rearrangement joins TRBV27 to TRBJ2-3; D is perhaps TRBD2 (6 bases). In germline, CDR1 is MNHEY, CDR2 SMNVEV (reference sequence). Trimming pared 6 bases from V and 10 bases from J, leaving 11 bases between. The CDR3 extends over 11 amino acids. This CDR3 reads CASSTGVAQYF. The CDR3 region has the DNA TGTGCCAGCAGCACGGGGGTGGCGCAGTATTTT.

The sample holds many counts of this clone. J is TRBJ1-1 and V is TRBV5-4; TRBD1 matches at 10 bases. CDR3 length: 16 residues. Germline-derived CDR1 and CDR2 are SGHNT and YYREEE (reference sequence). The trim removed 9 bases at V and 0 bases at J, leaving 11 bases unmatched. The CDR3 here is CATSTGGPGMNTEAFF. For the CDR3, the DNA is TGTGCCACCTCGACAGGGGGCCCGGGAATGAACACTGAAGCTTTCTTT.

The V and J genes are TRBV19 and TRBJ2-5; 9 bases are a match to TRBD2. The CDR3 is 16 residues long. Germline V gives CDR1 LNHDA, CDR2 SQIVND (reference sequence). The junction had 6 bases not matched to a gene; V was cut back by 2 bases and J by 2 bases. The CDR3 is CASSITSAGGQETQYF. CDR3 nucleotides: TGTGCCAGTAGTATAACGTCCGCGGGGGGGCAAGAGACCCAGTACTTC.

The chain is built from TRBV5-5 and TRBJ2-3; 13 bases are a match to TRBD2. This CDR3 is 17 amino acids long. The junction had 7 bases not matched to a gene; V was cut back by 0 bases and J by 6 bases. Germline V gene sequence: CDR1 SGHKS, CDR2 YYEKEE (reference sequence). The CDR3 is CASSLEGLAGSGDTQYF. As DNA, the CDR3 is TGTGCCAGCAGCTTGGAGGGACTAGCGGGGTCGGGGGATACGCAGTATTTT.

This clone came up once. The chain recombines TRBV9 with TRBJ2-1; maybe TRBD2 (6 bases). The CDR3 covers 12 residues. Germline V gives CDR1 SGDLS, CDR2 YYNGEE. V lost 4 bases and J lost 7, with 9 bases in between. CDR3 in amino acids: CASSKAGNEQFF. CDR3 coding DNA: TGTGCCAGCAGCAAGGCGGGGAATGAGCAGTTCTTC.

This sequence joins TRBV11-3 and TRBJ1-1; TRBD1 matches 11 bases. The trim removed 5 bases at V and 1 base at J, leaving 12 bases unmatched. The CDR3 has 18 residues. Germline CDR1 and CDR2: SGHNT and YENEEA. The CDR3 sequence is CASSPSRTGGLGNTEAFF. CDR3 coding DNA: TGTGCCAGCAGCCCCTCAAGGACAGGGGGCTTGGGGAACACTGAAGCTTTCTTT.

The chain employs TRBV5-1 and TRBJ2-5; 11 bases match TRBD1. The CDR3 is made up of 15 amino acids. Germline CDR1 and CDR2: SGHRS and YFSETQ. The V segment lost 5 bases and the J segment 3 bases; nucleotides outside the gene matches: 6. The CDR3 sequence: CASRDRDRGKETQYF. DNA for the CDR3: TGCGCCAGCAGAGACCGGGACAGGGGGAAAGAGACCCAGTACTTC.

The chain employs TRBV2 and TRBJ1-1, with D unclear. The germline CDR1 and CDR2 sequences are SNHLY and FYNNEI. V gave up 6 bases and J gave up 0 bases, with 17 bases separating them. The CDR3 sequence is 16 residues long. CDR3 nucleotides: TGTGCCAGCAGCCCCCTAGTGGTGGTTATGAACACTGAAGCTTTCTTT. Its protein is CASSPLVVVMNTEAFF.

The J gene is TRBJ2-7, the V gene TRBV5-1; no definite D call. Germline CDR1 SGHRS, CDR2 YFSETQ. This CDR3 spans 12 amino acids. Trimming took off 4 bases at V and 4 bases at J, with 9 bases between the two ends. The CDR3 here is CASSGEFYEQYF. The CDR3 region has the DNA TGCGCCAGCAGCGGAGAATTTTACGAGCAGTACTTC.

This chain links TRBV30 with TRBJ2-1; D remains unclear. The CDR3 spans 12 residues. Looked up from germline, CDR1 is GTSNPN and CDR2 is SVGIG (reference sequence). V lost 2 bases and J 2 bases, leaving 4 bases between the germline ends. CDR3 protein: CAWSPAYNEQFF. Written as DNA, the CDR3 is TGTGCCTGGAGTCCCGCCTACAATGAGCAGTTCTTC.

This clone occurred many times. The chain recombines TRBV2 with TRBJ2-7; D is perhaps TRBD1 (6 bases). The CDR3 is 14 residues long. V was shortened by 1 base and J by 5 bases, with 12 bases between the two germline ends. CDR1 SNHLY and CDR2 FYNNEI come from the germline V gene. The chain's CDR3 is CASSEGGRGHEQYF. Written as DNA, the CDR3 is TGTGCCAGCAGTGAAGGGGGCAGGGGTCACGAGCAGTACTTC.

This clone was observed a single time. The chain employs TRBV7-9 and TRBJ2-1, with 7 bases identical to TRBD1. V lost 1 base, J lost 7 bases, and 4 bases stayed unmatched. This CDR3 has 14 residues. From germline, CDR1 is SEHNR and CDR2 FQNEAQ (reference sequence). DNA of the CDR3: TGTGCCAGCAGCTTAGTAGGGGGCCTGAATGAGCAGTTCTTC. Amino acids: CASSLVGGLNEQFF.

The chain couples TRBV18 to TRBJ1-1; TRBD1 matches at 10 bases. The CDR3 extends over 17 amino acids. The V gene end was trimmed by 6 bases and the J gene end by 1 base; junction bases not matched to a gene: 11. Germline V CDR1 and CDR2: KGHSH, LQKENI. CDR3 nucleotides: TGTGCCAGCTCCCCGACCGGGACAGGGGTGAGGAACACTGAAGCTTTCTTT. Translating it yields CASSPTGTGVRNTEAFF.

This chain uses TRBV25-1 with TRBJ2-7, with TRBD1 matching 8 bases. The CDR3 is 13 amino acids. Germline-derived CDR1 and CDR2 are MGHDK and SYGVNS. The junction had 6 bases not matched to a gene; V was cut back by 4 bases and J by 7 bases. The CDR3 sequence: CASSGTGPGEQYF. DNA of the CDR3: TGTGCCAGCAGTGGGACAGGGCCGGGGGAGCAGTACTTC.

About this clone itself: At one of its ends the junction is not consistent with the germline gene, which may arise from a read error. The chain recombines TRBV11-1 with TRBJ2-7, with D tentatively TRBD1 (5 bases). The length of the CDR3 is 13 residues. The germline gives CDR1 SGHAT, CDR2 FQDESV (reference sequence). Here the CDR3 reads CASSLSGSFEQYF. CDR3 coding DNA: TGTGCCAGCAGCTTGTCAGGGTCCTTCGAGCAGTACTTC.

This rearrangement joins TRBV6-4 to TRBJ2-2; TRBD2 agrees at 9 bases. Germline V gene lookup returns CDR1 MRHNA and CDR2 SNTAGT. V lost 5 bases, J lost 4 bases, and 2 bases stayed unmatched. The CDR3 runs 14 residues. CDR3 loop: CASSRAGGTGELFF. CDR3 in DNA: TGTGCCAGCAGTCGAGCGGGGGGCACCGGGGAGCTGTTTTTT.

The rearrangement uses TRBV4-1 and TRBJ2-1, with TRBD1 matching 9 bases. Trimming at V came to 3 bases and at J to 3 bases, leaving 3 bases not matched to a gene. Germline values: CDR1 MGHRA, CDR2 YSYEKL. The CDR3 covers 15 residues. The DNA for the CDR3 is TGCGCCAGCAGCCACGGGACAGGGTTCTACAATGAGCAGTTCTTC. Translation: CASSHGTGFYNEQFF.

This clone occurred a few times. The rearrangement joins TRBV4-1 to TRBJ2-2; a possible D gene is TRBD2 (6 bases). The V gene's germline CDR1 is MGHRA and CDR2 YSYEKL. The V end lost 1 base, the J end lost 4 bases, and 13 bases lay between the germline ends. CDR3 length: 16 residues. The CDR3 spells CASSQARRGGTGELFF. For the CDR3, the DNA is TGCGCCAGCAGCCAAGCCCGGCGGGGAGGCACCGGGGAGCTGTTTTTT.

This CDR3 is CASATGETTDTQYF. CDR3 in DNA: TGTGCCAGCGCAACCGGGGAGACCACAGATACGCAGTATTTT. This chain joins TRBV2 and TRBJ2-3; tentatively, D is TRBD2 (5 bases). CDR1 is SNHLY and CDR2 is FYNNEI in the germline V gene. The CDR3 is made up of 14 amino acids. The V and J ends lost 8 bases and 2 bases respectively, with 14 bases between them.

The rearrangement links TRBV18 to TRBJ2-2, with D unclear. CDR1 KGHSH and CDR2 LQKENI come from the germline V gene. V gave up 2 bases and J gave up 4 bases, with 8 bases separating them. This CDR3 is built from 14 residues. CDR3 protein: CASSPDLFTGELFF. CDR3 bases: TGTGCCAGCTCACCAGATCTATTCACCGGGGAGCTGTTTTTT.

The chain has TRBV7-3 and TRBJ2-7; the match to TRBD1 covers 7 bases. The germline V gene has CDR1 SGHTA and CDR2 FQGTGA. Trimming cost V 6 bases and J 3 bases; bases outside gene matches: 5. This CDR3 is 13 amino acids long. CDR3 sequence (DNA): TGTGCCAGCAGTCGGCGACAGGGCTACGAGCAGTACTTC. Protein product: CASSRRQGYEQYF.